What follows describes a single TCR beta chain. Data came from immunoSEQ multiplex PCR; TCRdb stores just in-frame clones and leaves some out. The data show around 160,000 clones, roughly 86% seen once. The data derive from a study of blood T cell repertoires in COVID-19. V trimming: 3 bases; J trimming: 4 bases; junction bases outside the gene matches: 8. The CDR3 runs to 16 residues. CDR1 and CDR2 from the germline V gene are SGHTA and FQGNSA. This clonotype originated in a human donor with acute or convalescent COVID-19. The donor label of this sample is uncertain. Sequenced: peripheral blood. The chain couples TRBV7-2 to TRBJ2-2, with 7 bases fitting TRBD2. CDR3 loop: CASSFLSGVSTGELFF. The DNA of the CDR3 is TGTGCCAGCAGCTTCCTAAGCGGGGTTAGCACCGGGGAGCTGTTTTTT.